A selection of T cell receptor beta chains follows, all from one sample in a study of T cell responses to AZD1222 COVID-19 vaccine. Measured with immunoSEQ multiplex PCR; TCRdb has only the in-frame clones, and not every one. The sample lists approximately 94,000 clones, around nine tenths seen once, with approximately 15% in the top ten. The starting material was peripheral blood, obtained on day 0 of AZD1222 vaccination. The origin of the receptors is an adult in good health. The CDR3 runs from the conserved cysteine through the conserved F or W. A D gene is named only where the DNA matches it firmly. Clone size is not always given. Where it is, it says once, few, many or a class for expanded clones.

V: TRBV6-5
J: TRBJ1-1
D: -
size: -
DNA: TGTGCCAGCAGTTACTCGGAGGTAAACACTGAAGCTTTCTTT
CDR3: CASSYSEVNTEAFF

V: TRBV2
J: TRBJ1-6
D: -
size: few
DNA: TGTGCCAGCAGTCAGAGCTCCTATAATTCACCCCTCCACTTT
CDR3: CASSQSSYNSPLHF

V: TRBV9
J: TRBJ1-6
D: TRBD1
size: -
DNA: TGTGCCAGCGGGGGGACAGGCGCATCACCCCTCCACTTT
CDR3: CASGGTGASPLHF

V: TRBV27
J: TRBJ1-5
D: -
size: -
DNA: TGTGCCAGCAGTGCCCGATCGTATCAGCCCCAGCATTTT
CDR3: CASSARSYQPQHF

V: TRBV6-5
J: TRBJ2-7
D: -
size: -
DNA: TGTGCCAGCAGTTACCCCCTCCGGGACACCTACGAGCAGTACTTC
CDR3: CASSYPLRDTYEQYF

V: TRBV21-1
J: TRBJ1-1
D: -
size: -
DNA: TGTGCCAGCAGCAAAGGGGGGTTTACAGTCATGAACACTGAAGCTTTCTTT
CDR3: CASSKGGFTVMNTEAFF

V: TRBV6-5
J: TRBJ1-2
D: TRBD1
size: -
DNA: TGTGCCAGCAGTTACTCAGGGACAGGGTTGGGAGGCTACACCTTC
CDR3: CASSYSGTGLGGYTF

V: TRBV7-2
J: TRBJ1-1
D: -
size: -
DNA: TGTGCCAGCAGCAAATCAATGAACACTGAAGCTTTCTTT
CDR3: CASSKSMNTEAFF

V: TRBV27
J: TRBJ1-2
D: -
size: -
DNA: TGTGCCAGCAGTTCCTCGACGGTGAACTATGGCTACACCTTC
CDR3: CASSSSTVNYGYTF

V: TRBV7-9
J: TRBJ1-6
D: -
size: -
DNA: TGTGCCAGCAGCCCTGGGGGGTATTCACCCCTCCACTTT
CDR3: CASSPGGYSPLHF

V: TRBV19
J: TRBJ1-1
D: -
size: -
DNA: TGTGCCAGTAGTACCGACCTCCGGGACAACGCACGGAACACTGAAGCTTTCTTT
CDR3: CASSTDLRDNARNTEAFF

V: TRBV4-1
J: TRBJ1-6
D: -
size: few
DNA: TGCGCCAGCAGCCAAGAGGGGGGCGCTTATTCACCCCTCCACTTT
CDR3: CASSQEGGAYSPLHF

V: TRBV5-6
J: TRBJ1-2
D: -
size: -
DNA: TGTGCCAGCAGCTTATATGGCCAGGACTATGGCTACACCTTC
CDR3: CASSLYGQDYGYTF

V: TRBV27
J: TRBJ1-1
D: -
size: -
DNA: TGTGCCAGCAGTCACATTGGGACGGAAGCTTTCTTT
CDR3: CASSHIGTEAFF

V: TRBV23-1
J: TRBJ1-5
D: -
size: -
DNA: TGCGCCAGCAGGTCCTTTCTCCCAGGGGAGAATCAGCCCCAGCATTTT
CDR3: CASRSFLPGENQPQHF

V: TRBV27
J: TRBJ1-6
D: -
size: -
DNA: TGTGCCAGCAGTTTAGTCCCACCTCGCTCCTATAATTCACCCCTCCACTTT
CDR3: CASSLVPPRSYNSPLHF

V: TRBV7-2
J: TRBJ2-5
D: -
size: -
DNA: TGTGCCAGCAGCTTAGCGAGGGTACAAGAGACCCAGTACTTC
CDR3: CASSLARVQETQYF

V: TRBV7-9
J: TRBJ2-2
D: -
size: -
DNA: TGTGCCAGCAGCTTAGATATGGCGGGGGAGCTGTTTTTT
CDR3: CASSLDMAGELFF

V: TRBV5-1
J: TRBJ1-4
D: -
size: -
DNA: TGCGCCAGCAGCTTGGAGGCGGTTCCTAATGAAAAACTGTTTTTT
CDR3: CASSLEAVPNEKLFF

V: TRBV28
J: TRBJ1-2
D: TRBD1
size: -
DNA: TGTGCCAGCAAACTCGCCGGGACAGGGGGATATGGCTACACCTTC
CDR3: CASKLAGTGGYGYTF

V: TRBV5-6
J: TRBJ2-1
D: -
size: -
DNA: TGTGCCAGCGGCAAAGGACTCCCTTCGGCTGAGCAGTTCTTC
CDR3: CASGKGLPSAEQFF

V: TRBV7-9
J: TRBJ1-1
D: -
size: few
DNA: TGTGCCAGCAGCCCAGACCTGGGCACTGAAGCTTTCTTT
CDR3: CASSPDLGTEAFF

V: TRBV5-1
J: TRBJ1-1
D: -
size: -
DNA: TGCGCCAGCAGCCCCGAGATCGTGAACACTGAAGCTTTCTTT
CDR3: CASSPEIVNTEAFF

V: TRBV5-4
J: TRBJ2-2
D: -
size: few
DNA: TGTGCCAGCTGGGAGCGGTTCAACACCGGGGAGCTGTTTTTT
CDR3: CASWERFNTGELFF

V: TRBV7-8
J: TRBJ1-2
D: TRBD1
size: -
DNA: TGTGCCAGCAGCTCTGGGCCGGACAGGGCTGACGGCTACACCTTC
CDR3: CASSSGPDRADGYTF

V: TRBV4-3
J: TRBJ1-4
D: -
size: -
DNA: TGCGCCAGCAGCCAGGAATTGAATGAAAAACTGTTTTTT
CDR3: CASSQELNEKLFF

V: TRBV3-1/TRBV3-2
J: TRBJ2-7
D: -
size: -
DNA: TGTGCCAGCAGCCCTGGACCGCCCAAGGGATACGAGCAGTACTTC
CDR3: CASSPGPPKGYEQYF

V: TRBV5-4
J: TRBJ2-3
D: -
size: -
DNA: TGTGCCAGCAGCTTTAGACTATCTACTAGCACAGATACGCAGTATTTT
CDR3: CASSFRLSTSTDTQYF

V: TRBV7-9
J: TRBJ1-3
D: -
size: -
DNA: TGTGCCAGCAGCGCTAGGACAGTTTCTGGAAACACCATATATTTT
CDR3: CASSARTVSGNTIYF

V: TRBV4-1
J: TRBJ1-2
D: -
size: -
DNA: TGCGCCAGCAGCCAAGACCGGGCAGGGAAAGTGTCTGGCTACACCTTC
CDR3: CASSQDRAGKVSGYTF

V: TRBV6-2/TRBV6-3
J: TRBJ1-2
D: -
size: -
DNA: TGTGCCAGCAGTTCCTTCGGGGGCGGCTACACCTTC
CDR3: CASSSFGGGYTF

V: TRBV18
J: TRBJ2-7
D: -
size: -
DNA: TGTGCCAGCTCACCGATGGGTCGGGGCTCCTACGAGCAGTACTTC
CDR3: CASSPMGRGSYEQYF

V: TRBV5-1
J: TRBJ2-3
D: -
size: -
DNA: TGCGCCAGCAGCTTGGGTCTTGGTAGTGCAGATACGCAGTATTTT
CDR3: CASSLGLGSADTQYF

V: TRBV19
J: TRBJ2-7
D: -
size: -
DNA: TGTGCCAGTAGTATACGCTCTGACATCTACGAGCAGTACTTC
CDR3: CASSIRSDIYEQYF

V: TRBV19
J: TRBJ2-2
D: -
size: -
DNA: TGTGCCAGTAGTATGGAGCCGAACACCGGGGAGCTGTTTTTT
CDR3: CASSMEPNTGELFF

V: TRBV3-1/TRBV3-2
J: TRBJ2-2
D: TRBD2
size: -
DNA: TGTGCCAGCAGCCAAGATCAGGGACTAGCGGGATTCGCGAACACCGGGGAGCTGTTTTTT
CDR3: CASSQDQGLAGFANTGELFF

V: TRBV10-3
J: TRBJ2-7
D: -
size: -
DNA: TGTGCCATCAGTGAACTTCCGGGAACCTACGAGCAGTACTTC
CDR3: CAISELPGTYEQYF

V: TRBV4-1
J: TRBJ1-1
D: -
size: -
DNA: TGCGCCAGCAGCCTCCCGGGAACCATGAACACTGAAGCTTTCTTT
CDR3: CASSLPGTMNTEAFF

V: TRBV6-5
J: TRBJ1-1
D: -
size: -
DNA: TGTGCCAGCAGTTACATAGGGGCTAACACTGAAGCTTTCTTT
CDR3: CASSYIGANTEAFF

V: TRBV7-2
J: TRBJ1-1
D: TRBD1
size: -
DNA: TGTGCCAGCAGCTCTGACAGGGTCGGCACTGAAGCTTTCTTT
CDR3: CASSSDRVGTEAFF

V: TRBV9
J: TRBJ2-7
D: TRBD1
size: -
DNA: TGTGCCAGCAGCGTAGATCCCTTGGGGACAGAGGCCTACGAGCAGTACTTC
CDR3: CASSVDPLGTEAYEQYF

V: TRBV4-3
J: TRBJ2-7
D: TRBD2
size: -
DNA: TGCGCCAGCAGCCAAGGGTTACCTAGCGGCGCCTACGAGCAGTACTTC
CDR3: CASSQGLPSGAYEQYF